This T cell receptor beta chain originates from a study of cytomegalovirus exposure and HLA in healthy donors. Study-wide results and limits: Earlier analysis yielded a pattern in which most TCR beta V segments were productive about 90% or about 30% of the time.

Every donor was a healthy person donating bone marrow. About this clone: The antigen is not known. The junction shows a germline mismatch at one end, possibly a read error.

Primers: 60 Vbeta forward and 13 Jbeta reverse. Generated by immunoSEQ multiplex PCR, the TCRdb table keeps only in-frame clones and is missing some. The table has some 140,000 clones, almost 80% seen once; the top ten hold more than 0.85%. The CDR3 extends over 13 amino acids. Germline assignment: CDR1 SEHNR and CDR2 FQNEAQ (reference sequence). This TCR came from a man in his late teens or twenties in good health and CMV-seronegative. The material sequenced was PBMCs. V usage is TRBV7-9 and J usage is TRBJ2-2; possibly TRBD1 for D (5 bases). CDR3 DNA sequence: TGTTCCAGCACCCACAGGAATGCCGGGGAGCTGTTTTTT. Translating it yields CSSTHRNAGELFF.